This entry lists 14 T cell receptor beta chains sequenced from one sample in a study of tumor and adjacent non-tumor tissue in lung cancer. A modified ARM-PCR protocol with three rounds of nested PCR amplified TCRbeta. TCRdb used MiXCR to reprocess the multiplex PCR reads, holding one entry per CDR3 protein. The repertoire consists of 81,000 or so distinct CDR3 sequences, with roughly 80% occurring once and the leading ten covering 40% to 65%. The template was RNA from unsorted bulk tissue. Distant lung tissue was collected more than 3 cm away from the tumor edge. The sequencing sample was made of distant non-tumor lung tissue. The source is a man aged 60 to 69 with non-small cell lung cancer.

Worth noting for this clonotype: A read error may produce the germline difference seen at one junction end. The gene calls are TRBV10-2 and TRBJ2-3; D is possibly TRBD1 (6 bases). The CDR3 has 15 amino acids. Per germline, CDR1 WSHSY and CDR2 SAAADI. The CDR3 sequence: CASSESGARTDTQYF. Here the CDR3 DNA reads TGCGCCAGCAGTGAGTCAGGGGCTAGGACAGATACGCAGTACTTT.

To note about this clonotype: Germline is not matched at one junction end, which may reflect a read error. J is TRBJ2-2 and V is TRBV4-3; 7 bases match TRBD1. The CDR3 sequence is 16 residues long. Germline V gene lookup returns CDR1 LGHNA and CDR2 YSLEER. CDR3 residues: CASSQDPPGGTGELFF. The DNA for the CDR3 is TGTGCCAGCAGCCAGGACCCGCCAGGGGGCACCGGGGAGCTGTTTTTT.

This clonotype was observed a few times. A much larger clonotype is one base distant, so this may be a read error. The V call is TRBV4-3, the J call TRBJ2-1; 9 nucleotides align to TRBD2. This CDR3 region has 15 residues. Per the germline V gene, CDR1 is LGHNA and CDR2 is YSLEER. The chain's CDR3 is CANSQGAGGYNEQFF. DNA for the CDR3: TGCGCCAACAGCCAAGGTGCGGGAGGGTACAATGAGCAGTTCTTC.

CDR3 in DNA: TGTGCTAGTGGTTTGAGGAGAGACGGACCAGATACGCAGTATTTT. Encoded protein: CASGLRRDGPDTQYF. The rearrangement uses TRBV12-5 and TRBJ2-3; no firm D call. Germline CDR1 is LGHNT and CDR2 is FRNRAP. The CDR3 length is 15 residues. Trimming stripped 2 bases from V and 4 bases from J, with 13 bases between.

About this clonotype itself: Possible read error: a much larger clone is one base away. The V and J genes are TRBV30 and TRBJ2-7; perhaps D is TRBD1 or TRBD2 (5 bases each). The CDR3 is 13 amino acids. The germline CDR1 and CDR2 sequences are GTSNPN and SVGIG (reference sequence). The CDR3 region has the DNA TGTGCCTGGATGGGGGACGGGCACTACGATCAGTACTTC. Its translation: CAWMGDGHYDQYF.

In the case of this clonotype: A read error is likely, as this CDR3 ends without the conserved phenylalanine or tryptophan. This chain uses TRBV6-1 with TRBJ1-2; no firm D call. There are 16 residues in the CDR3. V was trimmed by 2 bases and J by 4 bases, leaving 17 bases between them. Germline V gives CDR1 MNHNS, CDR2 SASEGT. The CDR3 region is CASSERVSEGRYGYTV. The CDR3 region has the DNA TGTGCCAGCAGTGAACGGGTTTCTGAAGGGCGCTATGGCTACACCGTC.

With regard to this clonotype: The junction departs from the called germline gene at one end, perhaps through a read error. CDR3 loop: CASTPGGQGANGCTF. CDR3 nucleotide sequence: TGTGCCAGCACCCCTGGAGGACAGGGGGCTAATGGCTGCACCTTC. The J gene is TRBJ1-2, the V gene TRBV5-4, with 11 bases lining up with TRBD1. Germline V lookup: CDR1 SGHNT, CDR2 YYREEE (reference sequence). This CDR3 has 15 residues.

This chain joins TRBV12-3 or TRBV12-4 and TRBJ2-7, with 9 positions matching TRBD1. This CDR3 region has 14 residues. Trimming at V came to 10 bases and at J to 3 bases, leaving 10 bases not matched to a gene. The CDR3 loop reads CANRGSTGGYEQYF. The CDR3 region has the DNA TGTGCCAACAGGGGGTCGACAGGGGGCTACGAGCAGTACTTC.

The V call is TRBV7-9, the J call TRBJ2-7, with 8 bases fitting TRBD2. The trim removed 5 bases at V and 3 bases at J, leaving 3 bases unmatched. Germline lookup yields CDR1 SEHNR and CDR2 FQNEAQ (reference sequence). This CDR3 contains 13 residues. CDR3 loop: CASSQREYYEQYF. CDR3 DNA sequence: TGTGCCAGCAGCCAGCGGGAGTACTACGAGCAGTACTTC. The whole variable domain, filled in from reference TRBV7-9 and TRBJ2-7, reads DTGVSQNPRHKITKRGQNVTFRCDPISEHNRLYWYRQTLGQGPEFLTYFQNEAQLEKSRLLSDRFSAERPKGSFSTLEIQRTEQGDSAMYLCASSQREYYEQYFGPGTRLTVT.

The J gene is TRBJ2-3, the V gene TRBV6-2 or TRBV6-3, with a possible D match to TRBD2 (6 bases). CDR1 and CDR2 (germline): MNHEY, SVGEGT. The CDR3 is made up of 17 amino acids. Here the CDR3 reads CASGEGRPNLETDTQYF. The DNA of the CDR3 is TGTGCTAGCGGAGAAGGGCGCCCGAATCTAGAGACAGATACGCAGTATTTT.

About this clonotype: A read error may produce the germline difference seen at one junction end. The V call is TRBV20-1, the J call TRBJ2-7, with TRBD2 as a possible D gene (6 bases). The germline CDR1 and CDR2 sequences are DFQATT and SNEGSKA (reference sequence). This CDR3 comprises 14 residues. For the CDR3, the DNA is TGCAGTGCTAGAGCGTTGGGAGGCCACTACGACCAGTACTTC. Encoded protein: CSARALGGHYDQYF.

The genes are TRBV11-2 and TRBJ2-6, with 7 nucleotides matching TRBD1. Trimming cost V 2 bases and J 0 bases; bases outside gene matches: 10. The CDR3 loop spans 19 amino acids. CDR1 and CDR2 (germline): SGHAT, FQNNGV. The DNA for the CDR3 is TGTGCCAGCAGCTTAACTCCAAAGGACAGGTCCTCTGGGGCCAACGTCCTGACTTTC. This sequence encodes CASSLTPKDRSSGANVLTF.

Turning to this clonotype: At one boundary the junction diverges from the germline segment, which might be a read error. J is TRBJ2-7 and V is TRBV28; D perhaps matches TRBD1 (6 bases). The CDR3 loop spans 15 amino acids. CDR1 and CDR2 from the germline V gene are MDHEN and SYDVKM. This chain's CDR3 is CASSLSSLGAYEPYF. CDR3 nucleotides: TGTGCCAGCAGTTTATCCTCCCTGGGGGCCTACGAGCCGTACTTC.

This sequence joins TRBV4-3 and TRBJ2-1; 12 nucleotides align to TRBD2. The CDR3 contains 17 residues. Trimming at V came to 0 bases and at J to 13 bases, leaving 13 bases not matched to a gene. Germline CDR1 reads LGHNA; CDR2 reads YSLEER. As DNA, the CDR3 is TGCGCCAGCAGCCAAGAATCGTCGGCTAGCGGGAGGGCCCGTCAGTTCTTC. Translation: CASSQESSASGRARQFF.